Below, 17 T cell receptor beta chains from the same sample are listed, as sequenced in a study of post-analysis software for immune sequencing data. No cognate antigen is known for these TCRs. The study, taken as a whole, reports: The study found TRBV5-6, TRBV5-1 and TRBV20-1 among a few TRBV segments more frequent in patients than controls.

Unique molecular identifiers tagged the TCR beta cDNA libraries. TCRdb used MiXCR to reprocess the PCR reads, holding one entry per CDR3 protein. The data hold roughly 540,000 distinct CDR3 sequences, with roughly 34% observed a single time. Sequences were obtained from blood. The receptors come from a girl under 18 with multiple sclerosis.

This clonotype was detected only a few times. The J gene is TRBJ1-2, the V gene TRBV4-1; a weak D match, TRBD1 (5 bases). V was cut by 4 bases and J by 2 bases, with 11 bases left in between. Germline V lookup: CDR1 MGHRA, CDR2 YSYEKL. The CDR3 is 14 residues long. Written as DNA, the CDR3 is TGCGCCAGCAGCCCCACCCAGGGCAACTATGGCTACACCTTC. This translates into CASSPTQGNYGYTF.

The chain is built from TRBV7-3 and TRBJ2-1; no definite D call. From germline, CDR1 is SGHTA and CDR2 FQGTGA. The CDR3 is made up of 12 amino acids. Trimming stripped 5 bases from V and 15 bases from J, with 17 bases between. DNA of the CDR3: TGTGCCAGCAGCCCTAGTGGGGATTTGTGGTTCTTC. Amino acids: CASSPSGDLWFF.

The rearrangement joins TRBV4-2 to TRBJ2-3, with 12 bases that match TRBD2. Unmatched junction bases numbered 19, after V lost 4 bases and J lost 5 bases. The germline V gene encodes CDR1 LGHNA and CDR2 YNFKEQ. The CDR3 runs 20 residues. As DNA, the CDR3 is TGTGCCAGCAGCCGTCGGGGAAGACTAGCGGGGGAACTTTTTGTAGATACGCAGTATTTT. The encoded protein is CASSRRGRLAGELFVDTQYF.

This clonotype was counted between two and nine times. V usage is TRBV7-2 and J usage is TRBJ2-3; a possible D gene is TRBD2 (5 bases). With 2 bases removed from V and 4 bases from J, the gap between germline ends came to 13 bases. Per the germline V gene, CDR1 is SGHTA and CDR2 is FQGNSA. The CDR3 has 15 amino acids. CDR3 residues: CASSLISLAADTQYF. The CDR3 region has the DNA TGTGCCAGCAGCTTAATTTCCCTAGCTGCAGATACGCAGTATTTT. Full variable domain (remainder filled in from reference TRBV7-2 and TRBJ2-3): GAGVSQSPSNKVTEKGKDVELRCDPISGHTALYWYRQSLGQGLEFLIYFQGNSAPDKSGLPSDRFSAERTGGSVSTLTIQRTQQEDSAVYLCASSLISLAADTQYFGPGTRLTVL.

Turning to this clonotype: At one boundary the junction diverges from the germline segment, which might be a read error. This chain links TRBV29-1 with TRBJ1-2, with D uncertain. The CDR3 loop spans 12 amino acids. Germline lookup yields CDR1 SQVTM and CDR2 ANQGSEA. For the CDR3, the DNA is TGCAGCGCCTGGCAGCCCCCGTATGGTTACACCTTC. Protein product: CSAWQPPYGYTF.

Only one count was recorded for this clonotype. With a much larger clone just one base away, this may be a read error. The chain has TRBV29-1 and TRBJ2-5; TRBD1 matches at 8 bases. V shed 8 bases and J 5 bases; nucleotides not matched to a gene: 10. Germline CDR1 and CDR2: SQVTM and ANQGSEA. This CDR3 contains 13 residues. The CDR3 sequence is CSTNAGGVETQYF. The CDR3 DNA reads TGCAGCACAAACGCAGGGGGCGTTGAGACCCAGTACTTC.

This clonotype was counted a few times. In nucleotides, the CDR3 is TGCAGTGCTAGGCCGGGCAACTATGGCTACACCTTC. It specifies CSARPGNYGYTF. This chain connects TRBV20-1 to TRBJ1-2; D not resolved. The ends were cut back, 3 bases at V and 2 bases at J, with 7 bases in the middle. Germline V CDR1 and CDR2: DFQATT, SNEGSKA (reference sequence). This CDR3 has 12 amino acids.

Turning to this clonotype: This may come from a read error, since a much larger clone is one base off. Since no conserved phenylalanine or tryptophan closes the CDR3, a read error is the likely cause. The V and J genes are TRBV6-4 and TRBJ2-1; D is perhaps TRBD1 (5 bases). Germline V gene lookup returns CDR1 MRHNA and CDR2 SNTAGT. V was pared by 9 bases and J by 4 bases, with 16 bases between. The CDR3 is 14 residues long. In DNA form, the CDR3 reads TGTGCCAGGCCGAGACAGTCAGGGTACAATGAGCAGTTCTGC. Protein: CARPRQSGYNEQFC.

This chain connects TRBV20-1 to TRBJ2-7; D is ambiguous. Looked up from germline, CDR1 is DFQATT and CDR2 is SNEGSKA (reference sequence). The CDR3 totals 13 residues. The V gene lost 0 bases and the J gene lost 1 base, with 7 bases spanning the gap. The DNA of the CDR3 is TGCAGTGCTAGAGATCTGAGGTCCTACGAGCAGTACTTC. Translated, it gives CSARDLRSYEQYF.

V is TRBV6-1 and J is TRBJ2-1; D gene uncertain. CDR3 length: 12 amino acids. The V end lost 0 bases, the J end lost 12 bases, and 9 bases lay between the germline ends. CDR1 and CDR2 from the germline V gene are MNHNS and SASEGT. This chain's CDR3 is CASSEARRPQFF. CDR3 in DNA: TGTGCCAGCAGTGAAGCGAGGCGCCCGCAGTTCTTC.

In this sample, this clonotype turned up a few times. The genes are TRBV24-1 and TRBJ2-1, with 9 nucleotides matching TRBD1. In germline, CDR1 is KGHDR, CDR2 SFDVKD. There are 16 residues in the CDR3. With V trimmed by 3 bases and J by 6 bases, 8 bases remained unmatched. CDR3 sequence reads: CATSDEGDRVGNEQFF. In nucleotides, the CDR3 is TGTGCCACCAGTGATGAGGGGGACAGGGTGGGCAATGAGCAGTTCTTC.

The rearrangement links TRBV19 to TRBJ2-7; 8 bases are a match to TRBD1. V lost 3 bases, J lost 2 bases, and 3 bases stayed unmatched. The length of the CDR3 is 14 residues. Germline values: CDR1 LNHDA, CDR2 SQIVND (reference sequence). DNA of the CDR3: TGTGCCAGTAGTATGGGACAGGATCCCTACGAGCAGTACTTC. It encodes CASSMGQDPYEQYF.

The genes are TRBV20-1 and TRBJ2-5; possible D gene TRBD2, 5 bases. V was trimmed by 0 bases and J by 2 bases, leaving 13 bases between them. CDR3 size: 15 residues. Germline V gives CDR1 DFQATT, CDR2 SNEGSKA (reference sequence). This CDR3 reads CSARDLRVSQETQYF. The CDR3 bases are TGCAGTGCTAGAGATCTGAGGGTCTCTCAAGAGACCCAGTACTTC.

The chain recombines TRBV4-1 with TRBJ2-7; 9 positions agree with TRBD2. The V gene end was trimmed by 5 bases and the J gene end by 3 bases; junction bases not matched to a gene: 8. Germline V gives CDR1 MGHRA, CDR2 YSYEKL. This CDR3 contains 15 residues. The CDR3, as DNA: TGCGCCAGCAGCTTGATAGCGGGGGCCCTCTACGAGCAGTACTTC. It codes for CASSLIAGALYEQYF.

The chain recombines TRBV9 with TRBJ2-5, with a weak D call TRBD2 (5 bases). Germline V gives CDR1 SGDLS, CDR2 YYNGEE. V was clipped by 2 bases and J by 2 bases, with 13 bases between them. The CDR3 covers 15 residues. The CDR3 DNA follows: TGTGCCAGCAGCGTCTCCAGCGGACCTCAAGAGACCCAGTACTTC. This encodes CASSVSSGPQETQYF.

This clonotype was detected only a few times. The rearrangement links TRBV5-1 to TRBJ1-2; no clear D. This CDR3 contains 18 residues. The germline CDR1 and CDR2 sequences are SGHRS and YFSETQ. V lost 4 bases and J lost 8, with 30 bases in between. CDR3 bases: TGCGCCAGCAGCCCGTCAATTTTGGGAGGGAGTGGAGGAGAAGGCTACACCTTC. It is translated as CASSPSILGGSGGEGYTF.

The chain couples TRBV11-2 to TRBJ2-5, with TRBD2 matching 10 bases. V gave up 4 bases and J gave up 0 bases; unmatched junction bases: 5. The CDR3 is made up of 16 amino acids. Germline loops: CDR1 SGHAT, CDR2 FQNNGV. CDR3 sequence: CASSSRAGGYQETQYF. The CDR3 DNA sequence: TGTGCCAGCAGCTCCCGAGCGGGGGGGTACCAAGAGACCCAGTACTTC.